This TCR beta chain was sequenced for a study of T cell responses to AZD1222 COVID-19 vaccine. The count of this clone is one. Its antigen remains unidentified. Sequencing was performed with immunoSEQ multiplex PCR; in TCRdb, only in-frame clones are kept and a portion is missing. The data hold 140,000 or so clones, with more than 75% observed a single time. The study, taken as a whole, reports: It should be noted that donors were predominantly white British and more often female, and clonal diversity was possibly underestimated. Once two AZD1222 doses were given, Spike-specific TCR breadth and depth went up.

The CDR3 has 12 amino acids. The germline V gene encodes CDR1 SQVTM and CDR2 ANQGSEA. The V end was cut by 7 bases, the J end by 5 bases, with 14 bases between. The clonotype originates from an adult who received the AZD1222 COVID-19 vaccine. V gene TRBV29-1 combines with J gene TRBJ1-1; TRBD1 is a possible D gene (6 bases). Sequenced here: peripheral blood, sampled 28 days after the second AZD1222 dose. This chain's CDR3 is CSATRGVTEAFF. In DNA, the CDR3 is TGCAGCGCGACTAGGGGGGTGACTGAAGCTTTCTTT.